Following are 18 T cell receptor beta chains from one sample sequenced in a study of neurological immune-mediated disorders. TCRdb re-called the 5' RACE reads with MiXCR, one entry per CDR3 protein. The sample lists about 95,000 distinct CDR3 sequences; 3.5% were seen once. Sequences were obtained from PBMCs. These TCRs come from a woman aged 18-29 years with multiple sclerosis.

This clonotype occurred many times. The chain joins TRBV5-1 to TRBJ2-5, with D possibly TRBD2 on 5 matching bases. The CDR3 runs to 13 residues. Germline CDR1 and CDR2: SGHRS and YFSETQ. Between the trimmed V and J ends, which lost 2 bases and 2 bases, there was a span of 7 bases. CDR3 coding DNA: TGCGCCAGCAGCTTTGGCGGGCAAGAGACCCAGTACTTC. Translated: CASSFGGQETQYF. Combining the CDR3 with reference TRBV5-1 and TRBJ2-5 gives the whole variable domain KAGVTQTPRYLIKTRGQQVTLSCSPISGHRSVSWYQQTPGQGLQFLFEYFSETQRNKGNFPGRFSGRQFSNSRSEMNVSTLELGDSALYLCASSFGGQETQYFGPGTRLLVL.

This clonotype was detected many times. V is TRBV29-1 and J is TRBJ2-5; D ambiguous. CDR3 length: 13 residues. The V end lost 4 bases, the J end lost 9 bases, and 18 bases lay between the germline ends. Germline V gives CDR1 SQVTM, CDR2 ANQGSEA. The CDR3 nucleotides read TGCAGCGTTGTTGGGCCATTTATTATGGCCCAGTACTTC. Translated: CSVVGPFIMAQYF.

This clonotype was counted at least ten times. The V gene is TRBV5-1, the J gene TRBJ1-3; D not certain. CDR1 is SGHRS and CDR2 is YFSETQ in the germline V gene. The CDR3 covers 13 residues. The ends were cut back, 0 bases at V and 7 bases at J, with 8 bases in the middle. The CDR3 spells CASSLDDKNTIYF. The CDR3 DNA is TGCGCCAGCAGCTTGGACGATAAGAACACCATATATTTT.

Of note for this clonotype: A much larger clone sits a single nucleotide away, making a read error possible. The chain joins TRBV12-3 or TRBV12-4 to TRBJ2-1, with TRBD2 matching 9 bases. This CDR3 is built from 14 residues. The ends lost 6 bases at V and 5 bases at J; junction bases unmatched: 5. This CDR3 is CASRYSGGNNEQFF. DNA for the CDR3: TGTGCCAGCAGGTATAGCGGGGGAAACAATGAGCAGTTCTTC.

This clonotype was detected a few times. CDR3 sequence reads: CSAGAPNTGELFF. In nucleotides, the CDR3 is TGCAGTGCTGGGGCGCCGAACACCGGGGAGCTGTTTTTT. The chain links TRBV20-1 to TRBJ2-2, with TRBD1 as a possible D gene (5 bases). From germline, CDR1 is DFQATT and CDR2 SNEGSKA (reference sequence). The CDR3 runs 13 residues. V shed 5 bases and J shed 0 bases, with 7 bases lying between them.

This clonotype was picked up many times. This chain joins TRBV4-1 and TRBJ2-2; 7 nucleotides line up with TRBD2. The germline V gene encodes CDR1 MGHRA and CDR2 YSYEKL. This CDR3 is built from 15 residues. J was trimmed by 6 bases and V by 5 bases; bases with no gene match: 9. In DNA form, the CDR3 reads TGCGCCAGCAGCACGCAGGCGGGGGTTGCCGGGGAGCTGTTTTTT. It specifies CASSTQAGVAGELFF.

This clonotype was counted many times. The CDR3 is CASSTPGGLNTGELFF. CDR3 DNA: TGTGCCAGCAGCACCCCGGGGGGCTTAAACACCGGGGAGCTGTTTTTT. The chain has TRBV6-6 and TRBJ2-2; tentative D call: TRBD2 (7 bases). There are 16 residues in the CDR3. Trimming shortened V by 6 bases and J by 2 bases, and 16 bases separated the two germline ends. Per germline, CDR1 MNHNY and CDR2 SVGAGI (reference sequence).

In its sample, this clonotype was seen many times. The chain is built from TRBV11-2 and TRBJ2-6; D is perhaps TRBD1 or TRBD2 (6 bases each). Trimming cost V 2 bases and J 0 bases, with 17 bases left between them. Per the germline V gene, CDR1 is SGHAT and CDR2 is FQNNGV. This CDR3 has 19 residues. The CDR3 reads CASSLRPRGAVSGANVLTF. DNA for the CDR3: TGTGCCAGCAGCTTAAGACCGAGGGGGGCCGTCTCTGGGGCCAACGTCCTGACTTTC.

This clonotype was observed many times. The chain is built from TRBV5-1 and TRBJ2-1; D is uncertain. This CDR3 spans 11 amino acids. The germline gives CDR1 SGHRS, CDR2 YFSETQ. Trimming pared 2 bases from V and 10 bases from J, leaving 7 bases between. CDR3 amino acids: CASSLNGEQFF. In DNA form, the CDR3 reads TGCGCCAGCAGCTTAAACGGGGAGCAGTTCTTC.

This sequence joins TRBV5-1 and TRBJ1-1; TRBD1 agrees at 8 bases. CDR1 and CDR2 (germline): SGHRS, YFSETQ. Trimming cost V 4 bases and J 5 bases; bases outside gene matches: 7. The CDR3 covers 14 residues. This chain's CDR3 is CASSAQGVGTEAFF. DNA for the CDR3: TGCGCCAGCAGCGCACAGGGGGTTGGGACTGAAGCTTTCTTT.

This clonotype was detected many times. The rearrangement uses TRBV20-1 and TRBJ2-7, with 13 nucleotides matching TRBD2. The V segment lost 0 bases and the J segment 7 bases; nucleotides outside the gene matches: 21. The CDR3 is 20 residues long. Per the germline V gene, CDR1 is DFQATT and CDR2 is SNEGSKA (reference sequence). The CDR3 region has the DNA TGCAGTGCTAGAGATCAGTTCGGACTAGCGGGAGTCAAAGGGAGGAATGAGCAGTACTTC. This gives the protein CSARDQFGLAGVKGRNEQYF.

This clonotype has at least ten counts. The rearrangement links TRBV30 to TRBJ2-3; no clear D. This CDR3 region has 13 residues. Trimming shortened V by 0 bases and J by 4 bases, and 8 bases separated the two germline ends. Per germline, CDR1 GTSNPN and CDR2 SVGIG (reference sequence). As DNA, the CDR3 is TGTGCCTGGAGTGTAAAGGGTTCAGATACGCAGTATTTT. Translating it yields CAWSVKGSDTQYF.

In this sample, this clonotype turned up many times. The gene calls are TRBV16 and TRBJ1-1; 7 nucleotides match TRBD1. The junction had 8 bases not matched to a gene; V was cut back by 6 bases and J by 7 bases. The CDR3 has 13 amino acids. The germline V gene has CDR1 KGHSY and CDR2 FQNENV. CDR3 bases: TGTGCCAGCAGAAGACAGGGTGAGGATGAAGCTTTCTTT. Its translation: CASRRQGEDEAFF.

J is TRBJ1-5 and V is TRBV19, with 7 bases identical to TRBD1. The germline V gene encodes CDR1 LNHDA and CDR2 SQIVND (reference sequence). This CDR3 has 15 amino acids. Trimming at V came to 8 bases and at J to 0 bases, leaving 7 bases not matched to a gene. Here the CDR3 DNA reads TGTGCCAGTCGAGGACAGGTTTATAGCAATCAGCCCCAGCATTTT. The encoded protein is CASRGQVYSNQPQHF. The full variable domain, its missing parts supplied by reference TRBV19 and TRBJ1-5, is DGGITQSPKYLFRKEGQNVTLSCEQNLNHDAMYWYRQDPGQGLRLIYYSQIVNDFQKGDIAEGYSVSREKKESFPLTVTSAQKNPTAFYLCASRGQVYSNQPQHFGDGTRLSIL.

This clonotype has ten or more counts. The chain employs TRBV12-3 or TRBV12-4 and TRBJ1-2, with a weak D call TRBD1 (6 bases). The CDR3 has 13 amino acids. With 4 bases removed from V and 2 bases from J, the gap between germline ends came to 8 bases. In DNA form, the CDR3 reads TGTGCCAGCAGTTCGACAGGAAACTATGGCTACACCTTC. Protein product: CASSSTGNYGYTF.

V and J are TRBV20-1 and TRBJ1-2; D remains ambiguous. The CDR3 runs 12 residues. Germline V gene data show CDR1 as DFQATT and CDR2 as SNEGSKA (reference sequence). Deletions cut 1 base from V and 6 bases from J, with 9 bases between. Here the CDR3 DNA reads TGCAGTGCTAGAGCATCGACTAATGGCTACACCTTC. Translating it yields CSARASTNGYTF.

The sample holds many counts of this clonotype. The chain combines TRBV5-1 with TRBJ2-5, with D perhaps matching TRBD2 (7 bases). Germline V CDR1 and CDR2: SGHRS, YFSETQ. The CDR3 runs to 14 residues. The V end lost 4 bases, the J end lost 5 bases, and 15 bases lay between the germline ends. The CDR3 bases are TGCGCCAGCAGCCCATGGGGGGGCCAGGAGACCCAGTACTTC. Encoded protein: CASSPWGGQETQYF.

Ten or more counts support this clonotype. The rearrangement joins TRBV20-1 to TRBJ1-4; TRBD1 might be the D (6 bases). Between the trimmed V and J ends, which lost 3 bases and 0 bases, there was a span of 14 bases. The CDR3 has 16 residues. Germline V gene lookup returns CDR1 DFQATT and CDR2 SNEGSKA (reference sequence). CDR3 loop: CSARQIRTATNEKLFF. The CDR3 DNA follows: TGCAGTGCTAGGCAAATAAGGACAGCAACTAATGAAAAACTGTTTTTT.